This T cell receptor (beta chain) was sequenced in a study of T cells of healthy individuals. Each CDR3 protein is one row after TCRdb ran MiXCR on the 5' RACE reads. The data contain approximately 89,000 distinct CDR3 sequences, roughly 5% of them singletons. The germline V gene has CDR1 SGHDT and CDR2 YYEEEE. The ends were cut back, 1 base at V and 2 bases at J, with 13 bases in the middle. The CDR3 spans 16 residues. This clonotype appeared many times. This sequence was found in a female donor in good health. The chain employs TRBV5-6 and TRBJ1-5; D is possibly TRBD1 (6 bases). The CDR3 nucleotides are TGTGCCAGCAGCTTGAGGGGGACGAGGGGCAATCAGCCCCAGCATTTT. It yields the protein CASSLRGTRGNQPQHF.